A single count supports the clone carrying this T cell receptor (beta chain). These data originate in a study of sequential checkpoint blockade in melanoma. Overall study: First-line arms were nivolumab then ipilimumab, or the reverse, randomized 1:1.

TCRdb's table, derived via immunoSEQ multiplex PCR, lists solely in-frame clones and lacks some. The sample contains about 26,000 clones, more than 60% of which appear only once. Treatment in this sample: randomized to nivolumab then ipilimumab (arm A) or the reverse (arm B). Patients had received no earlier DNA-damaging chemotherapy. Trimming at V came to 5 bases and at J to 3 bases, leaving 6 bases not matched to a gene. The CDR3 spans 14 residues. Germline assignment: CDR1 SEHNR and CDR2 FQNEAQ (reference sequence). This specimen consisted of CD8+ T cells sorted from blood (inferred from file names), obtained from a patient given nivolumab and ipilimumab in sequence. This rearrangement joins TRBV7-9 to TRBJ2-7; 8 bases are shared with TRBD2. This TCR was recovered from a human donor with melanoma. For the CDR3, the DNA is TGTGCCAGCAGCATTAGCGGGAACATCTACGAGCAGTACTTC. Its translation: CASSISGNIYEQYF. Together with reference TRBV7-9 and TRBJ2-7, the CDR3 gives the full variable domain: DTGVSQNPRHKITKRGQNVTFRCDPISEHNRLYWYRQTLGQGPEFLTYFQNEAQLEKSRLLSDRFSAERPKGSFSTLEIQRTEQGDSAMYLCASSISGNIYEQYFGPGTRLTVT.